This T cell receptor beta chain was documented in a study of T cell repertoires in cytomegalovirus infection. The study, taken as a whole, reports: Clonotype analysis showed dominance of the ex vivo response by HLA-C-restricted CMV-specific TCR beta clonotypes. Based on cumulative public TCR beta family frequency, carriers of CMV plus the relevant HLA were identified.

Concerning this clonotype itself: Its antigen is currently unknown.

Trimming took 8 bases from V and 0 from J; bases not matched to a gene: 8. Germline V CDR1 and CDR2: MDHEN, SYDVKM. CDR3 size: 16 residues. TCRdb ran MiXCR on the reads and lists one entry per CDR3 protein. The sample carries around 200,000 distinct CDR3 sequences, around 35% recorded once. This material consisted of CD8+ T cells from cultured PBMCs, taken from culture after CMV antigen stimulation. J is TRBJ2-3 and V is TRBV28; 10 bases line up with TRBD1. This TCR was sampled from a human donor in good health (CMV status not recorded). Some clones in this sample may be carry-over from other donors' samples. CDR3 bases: TGTGCCAGCCGGGACAGGGGAAACACTAGCACAGATACGCAGTATTTT. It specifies CASRDRGNTSTDTQYF.